Presented here are 12 T cell receptor beta chains from one specimen sequenced in a study of blood T cell repertoires in COVID-19. The assay was immunoSEQ multiplex PCR, and TCRdb's table has in-frame clones only and misses some. The sample carries 300,000 to 450,000 clones, about nine tenths recorded once. Sequences were obtained from peripheral blood. These receptor sequences come from an older woman with COVID-19, enrolled during active disease.

V usage is TRBV6-5 and J usage is TRBJ1-6, with D unclear. Trimming removed 2 bases from V and 8 bases from J, with 7 bases in between. The CDR3 is 13 amino acids. In germline, CDR1 is MNHEY, CDR2 SVGAGI. This chain's CDR3 is CASSYADYSPLHF. CDR3 nucleotides: TGTGCCAGCAGTTACGCCGACTATTCACCCCTCCACTTT.

The chain recombines TRBV29-1 with TRBJ2-2; 7 positions agree with TRBD1. The CDR3 covers 12 residues. The V gene's germline CDR1 is SQVTM and CDR2 ANQGSEA. V lost 7 bases and J lost 6; bases outside the gene matches: 5. For the CDR3, the DNA is TGCAGCGCATGGACAGGCTCCGGGGAGCTGTTTTTT. It encodes CSAWTGSGELFF.

This clone was recorded only once. This chain uses TRBV7-9 with TRBJ1-3; D uncertain. Trimming left V 2 bases short and J 3 bases short, with 14 bases between. Germline CDR1 SEHNR, CDR2 FQNEAQ (reference sequence). The CDR3 sequence is 16 residues long. The CDR3, as DNA: TGTGCCAGCAGCTTAACACAACTAACGTTTGGAAACACCATATATTTT. It encodes CASSLTQLTFGNTIYF. Combining the CDR3 with reference TRBV7-9 and TRBJ1-3 gives the whole variable domain DTGVSQNPRHKITKRGQNVTFRCDPISEHNRLYWYRQTLGQGPEFLTYFQNEAQLEKSRLLSDRFSAERPKGSFSTLEIQRTEQGDSAMYLCASSLTQLTFGNTIYFGEGSWLTVV.

The rearrangement uses TRBV27 and TRBJ2-7; D may be TRBD2 (7 bases). V shed 6 bases and J shed 5 bases, with 17 bases lying between them. Germline-derived CDR1 and CDR2 are MNHEY and SMNVEV (reference sequence). CDR3 length equals 14 residues. The CDR3 region is CASRGGRPTNEQYF. The DNA of the CDR3 is TGTGCCAGCAGGGGGGGGCGACCCACGAACGAGCAGTACTTC.

The chain has TRBV5-1 and TRBJ1-1, with D possibly matching TRBD1 (6 bases). CDR3 size: 14 residues. Trimming pared 5 bases from V and 1 base from J, leaving 12 bases between. Germline CDR1 is SGHRS and CDR2 is YFSETQ. The CDR3 DNA reads as TGCGCCAGCAGAGAAGGGACACCGAACACTGAAGCTTTCTTT. Protein sequence: CASREGTPNTEAFF.

The chain joins TRBV12-3 or TRBV12-4 to TRBJ1-2; D is perhaps TRBD1 (5 bases). Trimming removed 7 bases from V and 1 base from J, with 10 bases in between. CDR3 length: 13 residues. This chain's CDR3 is CASTGGFNYGYTF. The DNA for the CDR3 is TGTGCCAGCACTGGGGGGTTTAACTATGGCTACACCTTC.

This clone was counted once. The chain carries TRBV5-1 and TRBJ2-1; TRBD2 matches 11 bases. Germline V lookup: CDR1 SGHRS, CDR2 YFSETQ. CDR3 size: 16 residues. The J segment lost 8 bases and the V segment lost 0 bases, leaving 7 bases of the junction unmatched. The CDR3 nucleotides read TGCGCCAGCAGCTTGGCTAGCGGGGGGCGAAAGGATGAGCAGTTCTTC. Its translation is CASSLASGGRKDEQFF.

This clone was counted once. This chain uses TRBV19 with TRBJ1-5, with D maybe TRBD1 (6 bases). Trimming took 6 bases from V and 5 from J, leaving 17 bases between them. In germline, CDR1 is LNHDA, CDR2 SQIVND (reference sequence). The length of the CDR3 is 15 residues. The CDR3 nucleotides read TGTGCCAGTAGCTCCCCGACAGGCTGGGATCAGCCCCAGCATTTT. This sequence encodes CASSSPTGWDQPQHF.

The V and J genes are TRBV5-1 and TRBJ2-5, with TRBD2 matching over 8 bases. Germline CDR1 is SGHRS and CDR2 is YFSETQ. The CDR3 extends over 16 amino acids. The J segment lost 5 bases and the V segment lost 6 bases, leaving 15 bases of the junction unmatched. The chain's CDR3 is CASTNDPRGGGETQYF. The CDR3 DNA follows: TGCGCCAGCACCAACGACCCCCGGGGGGGCGGGGAGACCCAGTACTTC.

The rearrangement links TRBV28 to TRBJ1-5; possibly TRBD1 for D (5 bases). This CDR3 is 16 amino acids long. Per germline, CDR1 MDHEN and CDR2 SYDVKM. Trimming pared 4 bases from V and 6 bases from J, leaving 19 bases between. This CDR3 reads CASSSPAGGVVQPQHF. The CDR3 DNA follows: TGTGCCAGCAGTTCACCAGCGGGGGGTGTTGTTCAGCCCCAGCATTTT.

V usage is TRBV6-5 and J usage is TRBJ1-1; D perhaps matches TRBD1 (5 bases). V gave up 0 bases and J gave up 0 bases, with 8 bases separating them. CDR3 length equals 15 residues. In germline, CDR1 is MNHEY, CDR2 SVGAGI. The CDR3 spells CASSYSSGMNTEAFF. The CDR3, as DNA: TGTGCCAGCAGTTACTCGTCAGGGATGAACACTGAAGCTTTCTTT.

This clone was seen a single time. This sequence joins TRBV7-9 and TRBJ2-1; D unclear. Germline assignment: CDR1 SEHNR and CDR2 FQNEAQ (reference sequence). This CDR3 is built from 16 residues. The ends were cut back, 0 bases at V and 4 bases at J, with 13 bases in the middle. In nucleotides, the CDR3 is TGTGCCAGCAGCTTAGCTGGGTCTGGGCTTTACAATGAGCAGTTCTTC. As protein: CASSLAGSGLYNEQFF. The variable domain in full, with the rest retrieved from reference TRBV7-9 and TRBJ2-1, is DTGVSQNPRHKITKRGQNVTFRCDPISEHNRLYWYRQTLGQGPEFLTYFQNEAQLEKSRLLSDRFSAERPKGSFSTLEIQRTEQGDSAMYLCASSLAGSGLYNEQFFGPGTRLTVL.